This T cell receptor (beta chain) was documented in a study of early T cells in non-severe SARS-CoV-2 infection. Overall study: Sequenced material consisted of bulk RNA (from unsorted whole blood), and chains were unpaired. Whole-study results and caveats: Anti-spike CD8 responses were favored in VDJdb matching, and private and CD4 specificities were missed.

In TCRdb, the 5' RACE reads were re-called with MiXCR into one record per CDR3 protein. This table holds about 64,000 distinct CDR3 sequences, about 4.9% found once. V dropped 0 bases and J dropped 6 bases, with 14 bases sitting between them. From germline, CDR1 is DFQATT and CDR2 SNEGSKA (reference sequence). CDR3 length: 15 amino acids. In this sample, this clonotype turned up many times. Its matching antigen is unknown. The TCR was taken from an adult who was a healthcare worker with PCR-confirmed SARS-CoV-2 infection or an uninfected control (not recorded which). Material for sequencing was whole blood. V is TRBV20-1 and J is TRBJ2-2; D call uncertain. CDR3 amino acids: CSARDMVGSAGELFF. CDR3 nucleotides: TGCAGTGCTAGAGATATGGTGGGGTCGGCCGGGGAGCTGTTTTTT.